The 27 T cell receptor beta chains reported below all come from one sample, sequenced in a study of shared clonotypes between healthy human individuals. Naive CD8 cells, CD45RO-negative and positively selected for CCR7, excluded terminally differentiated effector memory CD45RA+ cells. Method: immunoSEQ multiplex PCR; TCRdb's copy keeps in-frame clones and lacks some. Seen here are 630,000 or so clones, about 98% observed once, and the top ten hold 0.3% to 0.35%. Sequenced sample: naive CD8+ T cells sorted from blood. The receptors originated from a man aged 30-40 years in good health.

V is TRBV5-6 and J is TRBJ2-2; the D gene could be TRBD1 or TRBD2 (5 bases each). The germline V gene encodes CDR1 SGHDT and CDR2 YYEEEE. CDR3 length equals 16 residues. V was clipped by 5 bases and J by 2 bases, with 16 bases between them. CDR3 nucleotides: TGTGCCAGCAGTCCGGGGCAGAAGCTAAACACCGGGGAGCTGTTTTTT. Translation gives CASSPGQKLNTGELFF.

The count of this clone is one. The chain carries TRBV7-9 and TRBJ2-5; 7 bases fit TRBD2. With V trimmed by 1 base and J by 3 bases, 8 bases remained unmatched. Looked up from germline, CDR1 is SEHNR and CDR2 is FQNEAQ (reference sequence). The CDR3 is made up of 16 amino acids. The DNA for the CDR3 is TGTGCCAGCAGCTTAGTGGTGGGAGGGCCTAAAGAGACCCAGTACTTC. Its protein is CASSLVVGGPKETQYF.

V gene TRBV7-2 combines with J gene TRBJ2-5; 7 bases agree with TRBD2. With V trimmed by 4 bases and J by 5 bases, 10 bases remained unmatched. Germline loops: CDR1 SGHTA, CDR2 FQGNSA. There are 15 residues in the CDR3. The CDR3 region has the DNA TGTGCCAGCAGCTCCGGCCTACTAGCGCTGGAGACCCAGTACTTC. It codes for CASSSGLLALETQYF.

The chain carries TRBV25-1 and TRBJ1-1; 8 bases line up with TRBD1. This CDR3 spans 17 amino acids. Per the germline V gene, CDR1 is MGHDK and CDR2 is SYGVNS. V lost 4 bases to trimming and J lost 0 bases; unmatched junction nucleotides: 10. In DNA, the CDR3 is TGTGCCAGCAGTGCTCTAGGGACAGGTGAAATGAACACTGAAGCTTTCTTT. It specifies CASSALGTGEMNTEAFF.

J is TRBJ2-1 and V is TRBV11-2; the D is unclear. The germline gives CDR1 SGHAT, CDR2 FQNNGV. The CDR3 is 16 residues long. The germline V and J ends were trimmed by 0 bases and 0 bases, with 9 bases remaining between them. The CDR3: CASSLEALTSYNEQFF. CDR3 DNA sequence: TGTGCCAGCAGCTTAGAGGCCCTGACCTCCTACAATGAGCAGTTCTTC.

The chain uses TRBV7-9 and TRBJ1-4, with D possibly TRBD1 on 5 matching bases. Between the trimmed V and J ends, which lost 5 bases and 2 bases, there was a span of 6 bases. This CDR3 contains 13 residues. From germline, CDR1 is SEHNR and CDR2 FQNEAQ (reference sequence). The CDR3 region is CASSGDTNEKLFF. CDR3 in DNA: TGTGCCAGCAGCGGGGACACTAATGAAAAACTGTTTTTT.

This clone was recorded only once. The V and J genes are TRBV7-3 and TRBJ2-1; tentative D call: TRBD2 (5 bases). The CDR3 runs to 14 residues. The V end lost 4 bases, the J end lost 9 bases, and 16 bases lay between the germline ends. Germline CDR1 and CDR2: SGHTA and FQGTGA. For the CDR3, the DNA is TGTGCCAGCAGCTCAACCACTAGTCCGGGTGAGCAGTTCTTC. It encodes CASSSTTSPGEQFF.

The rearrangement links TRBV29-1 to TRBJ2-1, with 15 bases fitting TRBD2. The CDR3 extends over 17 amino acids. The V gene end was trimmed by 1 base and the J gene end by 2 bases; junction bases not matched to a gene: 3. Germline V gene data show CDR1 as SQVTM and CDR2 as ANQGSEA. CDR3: CSVEGTSGRGTYNEQFF. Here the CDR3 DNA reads TGCAGCGTTGAAGGGACTAGCGGGAGGGGAACCTACAATGAGCAGTTCTTC.

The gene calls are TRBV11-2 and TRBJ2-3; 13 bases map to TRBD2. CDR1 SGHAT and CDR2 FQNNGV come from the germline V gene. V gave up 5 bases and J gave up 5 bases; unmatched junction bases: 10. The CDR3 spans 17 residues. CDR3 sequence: CASSVRTSGSAGDTQYF. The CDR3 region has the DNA TGTGCCAGCAGCGTTCGGACTAGCGGGAGCGCGGGAGATACGCAGTATTTT.

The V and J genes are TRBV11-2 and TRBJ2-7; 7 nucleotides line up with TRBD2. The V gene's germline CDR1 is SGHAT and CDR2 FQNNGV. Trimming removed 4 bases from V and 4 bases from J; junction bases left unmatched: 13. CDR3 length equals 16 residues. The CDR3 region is CASSSRDAGERYEQYF. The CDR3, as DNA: TGTGCCAGCAGCTCCCGAGATGCGGGAGAACGATACGAGCAGTACTTC.

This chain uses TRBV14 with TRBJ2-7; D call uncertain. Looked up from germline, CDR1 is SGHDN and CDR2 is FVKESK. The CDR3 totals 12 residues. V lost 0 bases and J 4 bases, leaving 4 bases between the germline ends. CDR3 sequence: CASSQDQYEQYF. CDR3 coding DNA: TGTGCCAGCAGCCAAGATCAGTACGAGCAGTACTTC. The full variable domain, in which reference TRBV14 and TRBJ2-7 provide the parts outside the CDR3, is EAGVTQFPSHSVIEKGQTVTLRCDPISGHDNLYWYRRVMGKEIKFLLHFVKESKQDESGMPNNRFLAERTGGTYSTLKVQPAELEDSGVYFCASSQDQYEQYFGPGTRLTVT.

DNA for the CDR3: TGTGCCAGCAGCTTAGTAGGGCGACTATCGAATTACAATGAGCAGTTCTTC. This sequence encodes CASSLVGRLSNYNEQFF. The rearrangement links TRBV7-8 to TRBJ2-1; weak D call: TRBD2 (5 bases). Germline CDR1 is SGHVS and CDR2 is FQNEAQ. This CDR3 contains 17 residues. V lost 1 base and J lost 4, with 17 bases in between.

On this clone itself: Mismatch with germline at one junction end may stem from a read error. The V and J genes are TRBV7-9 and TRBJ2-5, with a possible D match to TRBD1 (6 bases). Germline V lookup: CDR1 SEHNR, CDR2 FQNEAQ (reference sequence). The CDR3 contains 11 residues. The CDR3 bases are TGTGCCAGCAGCCGAGGACAGCCGGAGAACTTC. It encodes CASSRGQPENF.

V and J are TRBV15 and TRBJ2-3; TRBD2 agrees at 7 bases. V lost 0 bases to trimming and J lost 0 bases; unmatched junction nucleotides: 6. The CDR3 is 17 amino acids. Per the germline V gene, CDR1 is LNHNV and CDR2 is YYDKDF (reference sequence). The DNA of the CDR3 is TGTGCCACCAGCAGAGATCAGTTCGGGGGGAGCACAGATACGCAGTATTTT. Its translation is CATSRDQFGGSTDTQYF.

The CDR3 spells CASKTGSYNEQFF. The CDR3 bases are TGTGCCAGCAAAACCGGGTCCTACAATGAGCAGTTCTTC. V and J are TRBV18 and TRBJ2-1, with unresolved D. CDR3 size: 13 residues. The germline CDR1 and CDR2 sequences are KGHSH and LQKENI. Trimming pared 8 bases from V and 1 base from J, leaving 9 bases between.

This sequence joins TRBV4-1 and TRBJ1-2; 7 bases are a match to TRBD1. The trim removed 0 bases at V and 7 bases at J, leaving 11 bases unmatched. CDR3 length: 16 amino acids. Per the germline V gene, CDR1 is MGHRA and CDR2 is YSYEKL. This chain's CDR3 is CASSQDSATGPFGYTF. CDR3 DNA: TGCGCCAGCAGCCAAGATTCAGCGACAGGGCCCTTTGGCTACACCTTC.

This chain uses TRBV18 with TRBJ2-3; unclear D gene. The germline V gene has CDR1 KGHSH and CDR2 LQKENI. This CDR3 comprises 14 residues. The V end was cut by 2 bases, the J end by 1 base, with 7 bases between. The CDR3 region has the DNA TGTGCCAGCTCACCAGGAGAGCGCACAGATACGCAGTATTTT. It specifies CASSPGERTDTQYF.

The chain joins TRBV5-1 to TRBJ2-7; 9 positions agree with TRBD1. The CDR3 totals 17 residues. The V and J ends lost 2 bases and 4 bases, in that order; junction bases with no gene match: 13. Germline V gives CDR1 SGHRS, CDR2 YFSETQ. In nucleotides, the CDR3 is TGCGCCAGCAGCTTCGGGACAGGGCTTTTGGGGTCTTACGAGCAGTACTTC. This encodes CASSFGTGLLGSYEQYF.

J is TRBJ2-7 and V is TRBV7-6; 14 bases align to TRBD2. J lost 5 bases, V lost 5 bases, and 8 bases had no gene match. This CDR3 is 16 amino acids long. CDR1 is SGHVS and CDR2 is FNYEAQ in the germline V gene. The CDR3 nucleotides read TGTGCCAGCAGCCATCCGGGACTAGCGGGAGTCAACGAGCAGTACTTC. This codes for CASSHPGLAGVNEQYF.

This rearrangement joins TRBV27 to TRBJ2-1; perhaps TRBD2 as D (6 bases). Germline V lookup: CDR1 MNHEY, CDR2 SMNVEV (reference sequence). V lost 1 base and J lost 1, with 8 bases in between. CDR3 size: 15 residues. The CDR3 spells CASSLLRGSYNEQFF. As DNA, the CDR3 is TGTGCCAGCAGTTTATTGCGGGGTTCCTACAATGAGCAGTTCTTC.

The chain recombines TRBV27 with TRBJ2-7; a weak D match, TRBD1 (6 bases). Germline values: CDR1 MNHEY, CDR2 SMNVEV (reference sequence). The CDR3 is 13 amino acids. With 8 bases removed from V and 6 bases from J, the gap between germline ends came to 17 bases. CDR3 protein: CASSYLQGTEQYF. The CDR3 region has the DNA TGTGCCAGCTCTTACCTACAGGGAACCGAGCAGTACTTC.

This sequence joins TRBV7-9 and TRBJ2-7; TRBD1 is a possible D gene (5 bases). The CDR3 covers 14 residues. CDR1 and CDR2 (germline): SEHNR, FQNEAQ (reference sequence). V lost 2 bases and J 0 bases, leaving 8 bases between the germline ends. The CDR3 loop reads CASSLPDNSYEQYF. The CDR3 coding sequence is TGTGCCAGCAGCTTACCGGACAACTCCTACGAGCAGTACTTC.

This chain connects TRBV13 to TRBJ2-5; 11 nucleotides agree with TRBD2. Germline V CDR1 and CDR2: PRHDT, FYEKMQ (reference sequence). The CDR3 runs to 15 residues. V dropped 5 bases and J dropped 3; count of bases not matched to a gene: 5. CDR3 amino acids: CASSLLLAGEETQYF. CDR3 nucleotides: TGTGCCAGCAGCCTATTACTAGCGGGAGAAGAGACCCAGTACTTC.

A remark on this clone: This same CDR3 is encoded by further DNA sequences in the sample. Written as DNA, the CDR3 is TGTGCCAGCAGCTTAGGACTAGCGGGAGGGTACGAGCAGTACTTC. This encodes CASSLGLAGGYEQYF. V usage is TRBV11-2 and J usage is TRBJ2-7; 14 bases align to TRBD2. V lost 1 base, J lost 4 bases, and 0 bases stayed unmatched. The CDR3 covers 15 residues. Germline values: CDR1 SGHAT, CDR2 FQNNGV.

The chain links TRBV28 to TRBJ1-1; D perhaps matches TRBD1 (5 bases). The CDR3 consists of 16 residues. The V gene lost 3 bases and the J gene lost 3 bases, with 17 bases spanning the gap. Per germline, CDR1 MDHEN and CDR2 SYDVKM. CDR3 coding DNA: TGTGCCAGCAGTTTTCGGGTTCAGGGATCGTACACTGAAGCTTTCTTT. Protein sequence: CASSFRVQGSYTEAFF.

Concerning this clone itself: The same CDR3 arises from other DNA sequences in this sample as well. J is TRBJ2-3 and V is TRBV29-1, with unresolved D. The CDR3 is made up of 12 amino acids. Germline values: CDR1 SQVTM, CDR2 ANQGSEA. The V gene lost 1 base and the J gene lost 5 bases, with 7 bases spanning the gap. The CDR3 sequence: CSVEGREDTQYF. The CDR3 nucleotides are TGCAGCGTTGAAGGGAGAGAAGATACGCAGTATTTT.

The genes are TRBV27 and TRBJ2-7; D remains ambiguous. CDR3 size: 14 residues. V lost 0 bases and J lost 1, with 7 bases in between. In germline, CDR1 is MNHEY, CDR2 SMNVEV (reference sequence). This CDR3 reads CASSLSPRSYEQYF. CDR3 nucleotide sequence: TGTGCCAGCAGTTTATCCCCACGGTCCTACGAGCAGTACTTC.